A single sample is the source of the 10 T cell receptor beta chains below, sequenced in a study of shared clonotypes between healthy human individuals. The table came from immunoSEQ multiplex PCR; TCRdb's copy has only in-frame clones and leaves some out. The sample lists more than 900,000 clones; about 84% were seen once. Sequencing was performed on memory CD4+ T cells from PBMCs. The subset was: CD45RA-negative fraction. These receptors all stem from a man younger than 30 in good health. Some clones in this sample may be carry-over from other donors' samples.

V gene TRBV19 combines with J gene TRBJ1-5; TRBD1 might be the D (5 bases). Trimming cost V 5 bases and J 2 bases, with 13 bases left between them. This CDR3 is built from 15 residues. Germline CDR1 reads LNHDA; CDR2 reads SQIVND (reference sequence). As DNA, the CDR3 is TGTGCCAGTAGTCCTACCGTACAGGGCAATCAGCCCCAGCATTTT. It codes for CASSPTVQGNQPQHF.

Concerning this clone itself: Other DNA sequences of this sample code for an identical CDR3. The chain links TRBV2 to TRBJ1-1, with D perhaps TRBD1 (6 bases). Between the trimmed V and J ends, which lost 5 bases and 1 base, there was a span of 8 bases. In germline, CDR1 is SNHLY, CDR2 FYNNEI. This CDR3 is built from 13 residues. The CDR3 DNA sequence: TGTGCCAGCAGTCTACAGGGGAACACTGAAGCTTTCTTT. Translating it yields CASSLQGNTEAFF.

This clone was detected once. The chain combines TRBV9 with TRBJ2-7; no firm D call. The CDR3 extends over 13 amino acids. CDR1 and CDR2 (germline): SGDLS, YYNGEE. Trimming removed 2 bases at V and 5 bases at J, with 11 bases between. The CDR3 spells CASSVFMGNEQYF. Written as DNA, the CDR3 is TGTGCCAGCAGCGTGTTTATGGGAAACGAGCAGTACTTC.

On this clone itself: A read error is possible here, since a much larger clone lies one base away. In DNA, the CDR3 is TGTGCCATCGGTGGACAGGGGGATTCACCCCTCCACTTT. Encoded protein: CAIGGQGDSPLHF. The chain uses TRBV2 and TRBJ1-6, with 10 positions matching TRBD1. There are 13 residues in the CDR3. Germline V gene lookup returns CDR1 SNHLY and CDR2 FYNNEI. The J segment lost 8 bases and the V segment lost 10 bases, leaving 5 bases of the junction unmatched.

CDR3 residues: CASSRDGTLGIKNTEAFF. CDR3 bases: TGTGCCAGCAGCCGTGACGGGACACTGGGCATAAAGAACACTGAAGCTTTCTTT. V usage is TRBV7-9 and J usage is TRBJ1-1; D may be TRBD1 (6 bases). The CDR3 has 18 amino acids. Trimming pared 5 bases from V and 1 base from J, leaving 23 bases between. Germline V CDR1 and CDR2: SEHNR, FQNEAQ (reference sequence).

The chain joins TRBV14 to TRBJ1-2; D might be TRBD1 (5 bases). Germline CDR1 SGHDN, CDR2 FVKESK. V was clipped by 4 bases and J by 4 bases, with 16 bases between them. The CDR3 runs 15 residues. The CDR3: CASSLVPPGLYGYTF. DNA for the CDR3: TGTGCCAGCAGCCTCGTGCCACCAGGGCTCTATGGCTACACCTTC.

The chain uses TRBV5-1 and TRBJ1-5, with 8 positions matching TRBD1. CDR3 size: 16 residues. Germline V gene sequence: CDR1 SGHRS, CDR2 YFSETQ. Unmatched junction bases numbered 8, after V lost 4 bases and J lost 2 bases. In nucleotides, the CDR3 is TGCGCCAGCAGCCTGACAGGGGAGAAAGGCAATCAGCCCCAGCATTTT. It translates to CASSLTGEKGNQPQHF. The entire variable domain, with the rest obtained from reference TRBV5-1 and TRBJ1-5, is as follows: KAGVTQTPRYLIKTRGQQVTLSCSPISGHRSVSWYQQTPGQGLQFLFEYFSETQRNKGNFPGRFSGRQFSNSRSEMNVSTLELGDSALYLCASSLTGEKGNQPQHFGDGTRLSIL.

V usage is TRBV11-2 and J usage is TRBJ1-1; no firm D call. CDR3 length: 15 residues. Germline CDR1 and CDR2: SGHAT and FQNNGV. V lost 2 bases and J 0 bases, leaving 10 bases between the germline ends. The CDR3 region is CASSLFSTVNTEAFF. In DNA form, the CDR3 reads TGTGCCAGCAGCTTATTCAGTACCGTGAACACTGAAGCTTTCTTT.

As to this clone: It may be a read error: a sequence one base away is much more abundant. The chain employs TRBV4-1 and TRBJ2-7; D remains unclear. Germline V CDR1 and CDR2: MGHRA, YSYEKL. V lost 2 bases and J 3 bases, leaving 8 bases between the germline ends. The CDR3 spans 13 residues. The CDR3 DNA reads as TGCGCCAGCAGCCAAATAGGTGGCTACGAGCAGTACTTC. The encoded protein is CASSQIGGYEQYF.

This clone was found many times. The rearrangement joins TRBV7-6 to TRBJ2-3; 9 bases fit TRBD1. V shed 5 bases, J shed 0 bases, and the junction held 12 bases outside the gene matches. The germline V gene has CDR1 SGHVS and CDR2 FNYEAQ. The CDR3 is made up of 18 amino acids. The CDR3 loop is CASSLDRDRDISTDTQYF. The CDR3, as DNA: TGTGCCAGCAGCCTCGACCGGGACAGGGATATCAGCACAGATACGCAGTATTTT.